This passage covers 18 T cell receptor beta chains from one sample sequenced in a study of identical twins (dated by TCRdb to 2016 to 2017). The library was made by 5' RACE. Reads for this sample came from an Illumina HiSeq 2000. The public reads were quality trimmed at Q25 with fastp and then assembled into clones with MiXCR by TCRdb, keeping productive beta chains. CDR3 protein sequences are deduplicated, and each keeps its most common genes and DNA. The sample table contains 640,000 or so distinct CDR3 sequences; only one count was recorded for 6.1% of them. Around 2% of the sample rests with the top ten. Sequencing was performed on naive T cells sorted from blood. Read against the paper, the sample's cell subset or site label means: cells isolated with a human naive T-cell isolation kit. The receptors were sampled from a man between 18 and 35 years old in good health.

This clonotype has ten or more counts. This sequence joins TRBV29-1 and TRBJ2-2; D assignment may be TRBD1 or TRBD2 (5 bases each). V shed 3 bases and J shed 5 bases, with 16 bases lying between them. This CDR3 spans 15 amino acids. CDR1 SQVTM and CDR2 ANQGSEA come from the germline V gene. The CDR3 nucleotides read TGCAGCGTTGAGTTGAGGGGAAAGGGGACCGGGGAGCTGTTTTTT. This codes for CSVELRGKGTGELFF.

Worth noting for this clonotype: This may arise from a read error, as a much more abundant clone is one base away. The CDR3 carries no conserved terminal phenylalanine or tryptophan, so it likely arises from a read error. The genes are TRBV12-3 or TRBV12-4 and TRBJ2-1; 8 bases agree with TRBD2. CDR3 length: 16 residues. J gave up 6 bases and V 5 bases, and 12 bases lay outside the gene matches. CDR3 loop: CASSPAGLVGLNEQFV. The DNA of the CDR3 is TGTGCCAGCAGTCCCGCGGGACTAGTGGGCCTCAATGAGCAGTTCGTC.

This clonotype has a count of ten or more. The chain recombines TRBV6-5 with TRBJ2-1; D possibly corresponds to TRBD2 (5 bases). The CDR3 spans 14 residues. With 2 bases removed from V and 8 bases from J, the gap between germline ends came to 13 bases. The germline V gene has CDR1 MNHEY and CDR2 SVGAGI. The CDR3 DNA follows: TGTGCCAGCAGTTACCAACTAGATAGGGATGAGCAGTTCTTC. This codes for CASSYQLDRDEQFF.

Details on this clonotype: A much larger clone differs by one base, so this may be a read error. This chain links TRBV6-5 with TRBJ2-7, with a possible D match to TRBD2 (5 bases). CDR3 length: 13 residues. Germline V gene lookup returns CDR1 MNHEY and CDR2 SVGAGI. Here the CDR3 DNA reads TGTGCCAGCAGTTGGACTCCTTCCTGCGAGCAGTACTTC. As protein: CASSWTPSCEQYF.

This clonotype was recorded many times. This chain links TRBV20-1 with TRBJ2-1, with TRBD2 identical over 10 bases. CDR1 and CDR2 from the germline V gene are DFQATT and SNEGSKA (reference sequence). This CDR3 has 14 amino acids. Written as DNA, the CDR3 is TGCAGCGAAAGGAAGCGGGAGGGCCGGAATGAGCAGTTCTTC. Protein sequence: CSERKREGRNEQFF.

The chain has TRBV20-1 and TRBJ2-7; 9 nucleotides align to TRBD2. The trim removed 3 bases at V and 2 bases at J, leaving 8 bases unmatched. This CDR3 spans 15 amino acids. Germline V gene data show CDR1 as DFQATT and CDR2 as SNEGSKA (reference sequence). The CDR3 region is CSARLAGAPTYEQYF. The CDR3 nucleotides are TGCAGTGCTAGGTTAGCGGGAGCTCCTACCTACGAGCAGTACTTC.

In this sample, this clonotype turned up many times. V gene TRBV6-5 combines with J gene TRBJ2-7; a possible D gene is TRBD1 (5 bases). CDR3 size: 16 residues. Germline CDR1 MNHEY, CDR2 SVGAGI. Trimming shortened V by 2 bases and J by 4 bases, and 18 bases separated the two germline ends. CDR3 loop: CASSYVGRESSYEQYV. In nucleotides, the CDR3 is TGTGCCAGCAGTTACGTTGGCAGGGAATCCTCTTACGAGCAGTACGTC.

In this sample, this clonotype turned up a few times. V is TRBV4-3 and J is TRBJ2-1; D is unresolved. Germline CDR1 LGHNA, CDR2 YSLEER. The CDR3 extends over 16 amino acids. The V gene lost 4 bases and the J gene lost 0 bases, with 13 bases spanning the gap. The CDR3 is CASSPGIVSSYNEQFF. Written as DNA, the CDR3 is TGCGCCAGCAGCCCTGGGATAGTTAGCTCCTACAATGAGCAGTTCTTC.

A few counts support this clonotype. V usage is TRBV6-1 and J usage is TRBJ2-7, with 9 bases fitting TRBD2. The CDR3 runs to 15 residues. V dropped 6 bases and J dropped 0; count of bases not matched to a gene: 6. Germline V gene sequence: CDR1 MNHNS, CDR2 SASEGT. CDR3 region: CASRRRTSASYEQYF. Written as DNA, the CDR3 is TGTGCCAGCAGGAGGAGGACTAGCGCCTCCTACGAGCAGTACTTC.

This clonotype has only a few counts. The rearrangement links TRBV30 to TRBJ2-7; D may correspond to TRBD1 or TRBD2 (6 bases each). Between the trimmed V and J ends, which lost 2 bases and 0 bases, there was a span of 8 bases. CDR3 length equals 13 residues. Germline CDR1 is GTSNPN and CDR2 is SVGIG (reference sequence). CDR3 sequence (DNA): TGTGCCTGGAGTCCGGGGGCCTCCTACGAGCAGTACGTC. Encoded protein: CAWSPGASYEQYV.

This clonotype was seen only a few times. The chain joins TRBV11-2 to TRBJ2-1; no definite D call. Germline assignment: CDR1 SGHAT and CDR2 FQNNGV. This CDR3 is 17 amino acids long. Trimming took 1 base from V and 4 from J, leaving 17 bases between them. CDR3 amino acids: CASSLGPLKRQYNEQFF. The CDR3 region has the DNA TGTGCCAGCAGCTTAGGCCCTTTGAAAAGGCAGTACAATGAGCAGTTCTTC.

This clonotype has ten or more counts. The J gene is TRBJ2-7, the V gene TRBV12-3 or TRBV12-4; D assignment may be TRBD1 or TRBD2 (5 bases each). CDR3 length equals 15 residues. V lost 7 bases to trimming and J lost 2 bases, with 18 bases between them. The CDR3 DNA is TGTGCCAGCACCTATTCCGGGACGGACACCTACGAGCAGTACTTC. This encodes CASTYSGTDTYEQYF.

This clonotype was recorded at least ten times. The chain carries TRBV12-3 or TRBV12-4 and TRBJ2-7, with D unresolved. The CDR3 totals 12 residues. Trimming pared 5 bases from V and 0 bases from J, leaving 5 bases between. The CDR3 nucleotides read TGTGCCAGCAGTCGATCCTCCTACGAGCAGTACTTC. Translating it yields CASSRSSYEQYF.

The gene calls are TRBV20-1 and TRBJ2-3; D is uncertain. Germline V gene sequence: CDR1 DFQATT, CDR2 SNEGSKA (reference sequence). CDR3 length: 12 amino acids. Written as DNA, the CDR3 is TGCTCTAGGCTCGTGGTAGCAGATACGCAGTATTTT. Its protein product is CSRLVVADTQYF.

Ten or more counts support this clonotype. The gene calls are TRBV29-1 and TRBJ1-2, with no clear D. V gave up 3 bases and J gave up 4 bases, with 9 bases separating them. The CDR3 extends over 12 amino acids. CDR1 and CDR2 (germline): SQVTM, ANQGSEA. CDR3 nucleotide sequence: TGCAGCGTTGAGAGGAACAGCTATGGCTACACCTTC. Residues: CSVERNSYGYTF. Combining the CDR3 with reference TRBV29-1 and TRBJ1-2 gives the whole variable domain SAVISQKPSRDICQRGTSLTIQCQVDSQVTMMFWYRQQPGQSLTLIATANQGSEATYESGFVIDKFPISRPNLTFSTLTVSNMSPEDSSIYLCSVERNSYGYTFGSGTRLTVV.

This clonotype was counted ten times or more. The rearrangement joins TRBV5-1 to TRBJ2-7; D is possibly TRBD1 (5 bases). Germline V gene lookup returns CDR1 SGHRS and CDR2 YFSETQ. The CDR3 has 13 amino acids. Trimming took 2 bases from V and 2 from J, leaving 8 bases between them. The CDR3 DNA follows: TGCGCCAGCAGCTTAGGGGCCGCCTACGAGCAGTACTTC. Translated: CASSLGAAYEQYF.

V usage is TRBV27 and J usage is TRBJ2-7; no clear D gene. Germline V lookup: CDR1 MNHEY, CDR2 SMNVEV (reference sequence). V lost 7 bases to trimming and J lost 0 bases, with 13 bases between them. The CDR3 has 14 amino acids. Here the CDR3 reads CASKITGSSYEQYV. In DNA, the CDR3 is TGTGCCAGCAAAATCACGGGCAGCTCCTACGAGCAGTACGTC.

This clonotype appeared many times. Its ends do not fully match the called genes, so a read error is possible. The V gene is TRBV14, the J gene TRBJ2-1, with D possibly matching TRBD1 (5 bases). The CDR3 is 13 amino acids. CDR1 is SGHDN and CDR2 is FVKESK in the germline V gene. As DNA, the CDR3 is TGCGCCAGCAGCTTGGGGCTTCCCAATGAGCAGTTCTTC. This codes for CASSLGLPNEQFF.